This TCR beta chain was recovered during a study of Ad26.COV2.S vaccination and SARS-CoV-2 variants. The wider study: Ad26.COV2.S shots went into the muscle once or twice, 56 days apart. Findings and limits, study-wide: Breadth of non-spike TCRs did not differ between vaccinees and placebo recipients. An underestimation of total T cell responses may have resulted from the TCR breadth and depth analyses.

Treatment here: some 20 received Ad26.COV2.S at low or high dose, single or two shots; five or six received placebo; per-sample allocation not given. Repertoires come from day 63 after the first vaccine or placebo injection. Donor was an adult aged 18-55 years in Boston. Notes on this clone: Its matching antigen is unknown.

Libraries were prepared by immunoSEQ multiplex PCR; TCRdb keeps only in-frame clonotypes and omits some of them. Of 300,000 to 350,000 clones in the sample, 86% are singletons; the top ten hold about 10%. The CDR3 is made up of 14 amino acids. Germline values: CDR1 KGHSH, CDR2 LQKENI. V dropped 2 bases and J dropped 6 bases, with 14 bases sitting between them. Source: peripheral blood, taken in a trial of Ad26.COV2.S vaccine versus placebo. The chain combines TRBV18 with TRBJ2-7, with D possibly being TRBD2 (6 bases). The clonotype originates from a person aged 18-65 years who received the Ad26.COV2.S COVID-19 vaccine or a placebo. In DNA, the CDR3 is TGTGCCAGCTCACCAGGCGGGGTCGGAGGCGAGCAGTACTTC. Its translation is CASSPGGVGGEQYF.